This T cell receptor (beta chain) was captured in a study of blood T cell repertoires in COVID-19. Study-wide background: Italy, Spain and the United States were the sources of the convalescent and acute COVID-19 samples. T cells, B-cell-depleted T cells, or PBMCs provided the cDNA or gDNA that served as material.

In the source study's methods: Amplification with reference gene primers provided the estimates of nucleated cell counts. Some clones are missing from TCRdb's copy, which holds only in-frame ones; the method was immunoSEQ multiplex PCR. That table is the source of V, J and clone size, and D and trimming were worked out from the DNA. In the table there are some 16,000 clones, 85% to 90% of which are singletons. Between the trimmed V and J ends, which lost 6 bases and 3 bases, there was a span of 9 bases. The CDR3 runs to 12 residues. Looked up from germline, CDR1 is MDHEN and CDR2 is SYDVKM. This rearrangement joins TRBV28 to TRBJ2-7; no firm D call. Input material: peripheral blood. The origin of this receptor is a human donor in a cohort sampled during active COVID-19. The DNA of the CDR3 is TGTGCCAGCAGCTCCGGCGGCTACGAGCAGTACTTC. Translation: CASSSGGYEQYF.